A single sample is the source of the 20 T cell receptor beta chains below, sequenced in a study of shared clonotypes between healthy human individuals. Using immunoSEQ multiplex PCR, the repertoire was profiled, and TCRdb retains in-frame clones only, with some absent. The sample lists about 2 million clones, approximately 95% occurring once. Specimen: naive CD4+ T cells sorted from blood. The sample's subset: CD45RA+ positively selected. These receptors were obtained from a man in his late teens or twenties in good health.

V gene TRBV30 combines with J gene TRBJ1-1, with D uncertain. Germline V gene lookup returns CDR1 GTSNPN and CDR2 SVGIG (reference sequence). The V gene lost 0 bases and the J gene lost 0 bases, with 8 bases spanning the gap. The CDR3 spans 14 residues. The CDR3 bases are TGTGCCTGGAGTGTAGACATTCTGAACACTGAAGCTTTCTTT. This translates into CAWSVDILNTEAFF.

The chain uses TRBV28 and TRBJ1-2; the D is unclear. Germline V gene lookup returns CDR1 MDHEN and CDR2 SYDVKM. The V end lost 1 base, the J end lost 5 bases, and 11 bases lay between the germline ends. The CDR3 has 14 amino acids. The CDR3 bases are TGTGCCAGCAGTTTATTGGTGGGAAATTATGGCTACACCTTC. It specifies CASSLLVGNYGYTF.

This sequence joins TRBV28 and TRBJ1-5; D is uncertain. V was shortened by 1 base and J by 6 bases, with 10 bases between the two germline ends. CDR3 length equals 14 residues. CDR1 and CDR2 (germline): MDHEN, SYDVKM. As DNA, the CDR3 is TGTGCCAGCAGTTTATCCCACCAGACTCAGCCCCAGCATTTT. It translates to CASSLSHQTQPQHF. The full variable domain, completed using reference TRBV28 and TRBJ1-5, is DVKVTQSSRYLVKRTGEKVFLECVQDMDHENMFWYRQDPGLGLRLIYFSYDVKMKEKGDIPEGYSVSREKKERFSLILESASTNQTSMYLCASSLSHQTQPQHFGDGTRLSIL.

The chain uses TRBV6-5 and TRBJ1-2, with D possibly TRBD1 on 6 matching bases. CDR1 and CDR2 (germline): MNHEY, SVGAGI. V lost 6 bases to trimming and J lost 6 bases, with 11 bases between them. This CDR3 spans 12 amino acids. The CDR3 DNA is TGTGCCAGCAGAGGGGGTCCGAATGGCTACACCTTC. This translates into CASRGGPNGYTF.

This clone showed up just once. The gene calls are TRBV28 and TRBJ2-7; 13 nucleotides agree with TRBD2. The V segment lost 7 bases and the J segment 2 bases; nucleotides outside the gene matches: 8. This CDR3 contains 16 residues. CDR1 MDHEN and CDR2 SYDVKM come from the germline V gene. The CDR3 region has the DNA TGTGCCAGCACCCTCGGACTAGCGGGAGCCCCCTACGAGCAGTACTTC. It yields the protein CASTLGLAGAPYEQYF. The entire variable domain, with the rest obtained from reference TRBV28 and TRBJ2-7, is as follows: DVKVTQSSRYLVKRTGEKVFLECVQDMDHENMFWYRQDPGLGLRLIYFSYDVKMKEKGDIPEGYSVSREKKERFSLILESASTNQTSMYLCASTLGLAGAPYEQYFGPGTRLTVT.

The J gene is TRBJ2-3, the V gene TRBV7-8; D may be TRBD2 (5 bases). V was clipped by 2 bases and J by 1 base, with 16 bases between them. This CDR3 region has 17 residues. Germline CDR1 reads SGHVS; CDR2 reads FQNEAQ. CDR3 loop: CASSLRTRSAGTDTQYF. The CDR3 nucleotides read TGTGCCAGCAGCTTAAGAACTAGATCCGCCGGCACAGATACGCAGTATTTT.

This clone occurred once. The V call is TRBV19, the J call TRBJ1-2; a possible D gene is TRBD1 (6 bases). The V gene lost 1 base and the J gene lost 5 bases, with 14 bases spanning the gap. The CDR3 loop spans 15 amino acids. Germline V lookup: CDR1 LNHDA, CDR2 SQIVND (reference sequence). This chain's CDR3 is CASSIGGTSVYGYTF. The CDR3 region has the DNA TGTGCCAGTAGTATAGGAGGGACATCAGTTTATGGCTACACCTTC.

This clone was seen only once. This rearrangement joins TRBV2 to TRBJ2-6; D is possibly TRBD1 (5 bases). V was shortened by 1 base and J by 4 bases, with 8 bases between the two germline ends. The CDR3 spans 15 residues. Germline-derived CDR1 and CDR2 are SNHLY and FYNNEI. As DNA, the CDR3 is TGTGCCAGCAGTGAAGAAGGGGCCGGGGCCAACGTCCTGACTTTC. This encodes CASSEEGAGANVLTF.

This sequence joins TRBV30 and TRBJ1-5; D is unresolved. The CDR3 spans 13 residues. V was pared by 4 bases and J by 2 bases, with 9 bases between. The germline gives CDR1 GTSNPN, CDR2 SVGIG (reference sequence). The CDR3 coding sequence is TGTGCCTGGACAGGAAGGGGCAATCAGCCCCAGCATTTT. This sequence encodes CAWTGRGNQPQHF.

V and J are TRBV18 and TRBJ2-2; D possibly corresponds to TRBD1 (5 bases). This CDR3 comprises 15 residues. CDR1 KGHSH and CDR2 LQKENI come from the germline V gene. The V gene lost 3 bases and the J gene lost 1 base, with 9 bases spanning the gap. CDR3 sequence: CASSPQGLNTGELFF. The DNA of the CDR3 is TGTGCCAGCTCACCGCAGGGTTTGAACACCGGGGAGCTGTTTTTT.

The chain combines TRBV2 with TRBJ1-3; D is undetermined. Trimming pared 11 bases from V and 4 bases from J, leaving 18 bases between. Germline assignment: CDR1 SNHLY and CDR2 FYNNEI. This CDR3 is 14 amino acids long. The DNA for the CDR3 is TGTGCCGGAACATCTGGGAATGCAGGAAACACCATATATTTT. The encoded protein is CAGTSGNAGNTIYF.

The rearrangement uses TRBV19 and TRBJ1-2; possible D gene TRBD1, 5 bases. Germline V gene data show CDR1 as LNHDA and CDR2 as SQIVND (reference sequence). V lost 5 bases to trimming and J lost 1 base, with 17 bases between them. This CDR3 spans 16 amino acids. The CDR3 spells CASSPIPPQDNYGYTF. The CDR3 DNA follows: TGTGCCAGTAGTCCTATCCCGCCACAGGATAACTATGGCTACACCTTC. Together with reference TRBV19 and TRBJ1-2, the CDR3 gives the full variable domain: DGGITQSPKYLFRKEGQNVTLSCEQNLNHDAMYWYRQDPGQGLRLIYYSQIVNDFQKGDIAEGYSVSREKKESFPLTVTSAQKNPTAFYLCASSPIPPQDNYGYTFGSGTRLTVV.

The genes are TRBV6-5 and TRBJ1-1, with D perhaps TRBD1 (6 bases). This CDR3 region has 14 residues. V was cut by 5 bases and J by 0 bases, with 10 bases left in between. CDR1 MNHEY and CDR2 SVGAGI come from the germline V gene. The CDR3 spells CASSRDTVNTEAFF. CDR3 bases: TGTGCCAGCAGTCGGGACACCGTGAACACTGAAGCTTTCTTT.

The chain has TRBV7-2 and TRBJ2-2; D is ambiguous. Trimming took 5 bases from V and 2 from J, leaving 15 bases between them. Germline V CDR1 and CDR2: SGHTA, FQGNSA. The CDR3 runs to 16 residues. The DNA of the CDR3 is TGTGCCAGCAGCGCTGTTAGGCCTCCTAACACCGGGGAGCTGTTTTTT. Translation gives CASSAVRPPNTGELFF.

This clone was picked up one time. The rearrangement uses TRBV30 and TRBJ2-3; 8 bases match TRBD2. This CDR3 region has 14 residues. CDR1 and CDR2 from the germline V gene are GTSNPN and SVGIG (reference sequence). Trimming removed 5 bases from V and 2 bases from J; junction bases left unmatched: 6. This CDR3 reads CAWGAGAPTDTQYF. The DNA of the CDR3 is TGTGCCTGGGGAGCGGGAGCCCCCACAGATACGCAGTATTTT.

V gene TRBV7-2 combines with J gene TRBJ2-1; 9 bases agree with TRBD2. Per germline, CDR1 SGHTA and CDR2 FQGNSA. The CDR3 contains 14 residues. The ends lost 5 bases at V and 7 bases at J; junction bases unmatched: 6. The CDR3 here is CASSQSGGHNEQFF. The CDR3 DNA reads TGTGCCAGCAGCCAGAGCGGGGGGCATAATGAGCAGTTCTTC.

The gene calls are TRBV28 and TRBJ2-1, with D possibly being TRBD2 (5 bases). Germline V CDR1 and CDR2: MDHEN, SYDVKM. V shed 5 bases and J shed 10 bases, with 12 bases lying between them. The length of the CDR3 is 12 residues. This CDR3 is CASSILVDEQFF. For the CDR3, the DNA is TGTGCCAGCAGTATACTAGTAGACGAGCAGTTCTTC.

As regards this clone: Other nucleotide sequences from this sample produce the same CDR3. The chain links TRBV6-6 to TRBJ1-5; 10 bases fit TRBD1. The CDR3 runs 14 residues. Germline V gives CDR1 MNHNY, CDR2 SVGAGI (reference sequence). The V gene end was trimmed by 5 bases and the J gene end by 4 bases; junction bases not matched to a gene: 2. CDR3 nucleotides: TGTGCCAGCAGTAGGGGACAGGGGAATCAGCCCCAGCATTTT. Translation: CASSRGQGNQPQHF.

The gene calls are TRBV10-3 and TRBJ2-7; D possibly uses TRBD1 or TRBD2 (5 bases each). The CDR3 spans 14 residues. V lost 5 bases and J lost 0, with 11 bases in between. Germline V gene sequence: CDR1 ENHRY, CDR2 SYGVKD. The CDR3 DNA follows: TGTGCCATCAGTTCGGGGCATCTCTCCTACGAGCAGTACTTC. Translation: CAISSGHLSYEQYF.

This chain links TRBV5-1 with TRBJ2-3, with 13 bases lining up with TRBD2. The length of the CDR3 is 17 residues. Germline lookup yields CDR1 SGHRS and CDR2 YFSETQ. The J segment lost 3 bases and the V segment lost 1 base, leaving 5 bases of the junction unmatched. The chain's CDR3 is CASSLRPTSGGTDTQYF. CDR3 coding DNA: TGCGCCAGCAGCTTGCGTCCGACTAGCGGGGGGACAGATACGCAGTATTTT.